This is a list of T cell receptor beta chains from one sample in a study of OX40 agonist ivuxolimab in advanced cancers. Here immunoSEQ multiplex PCR was the method, and the copy in TCRdb shows in-frame clones only, minus some. The data contain some 43,000 clones, around 87% of them singletons. Sequencing was performed on CD4+ or CD8+ T cells sorted from blood, taken in a trial of the OX40 agonist ivuxolimab. The receptor source for this set is an adult with an advanced solid tumor such as melanoma, head and neck, liver or kidney cancer. Both conserved end residues are part of each CDR3.

TRBV6-1,CASRVASYEQYF
TRBV30,CAWARGTAYEQYF
TRBV28,CASSLGQNYGYTF
TRBV5-1,CASSQGEGTQYF
TRBV6-1,CASSAPGRTVNYGYTF
TRBV28,CASSPDTYGYTF
TRBV4-1,CASSLSGGAETQYF
TRBV7-8,CASSLGTAGQNTEAFF
TRBV10-1,CASSRPSGKNEQFF
TRBV5-1,CASSLAGEQFF
TRBV5-1,CASSTSTGQRFKNIQYF
TRBV10-3,CAINSGGASTDTQYF
TRBV10-1,CASSERRSYGYTF
TRBV11-1,CASSLAGGSTYEQYF
TRBV10-2,CASSESGSWYF
TRBV28,CASSSIGRGDTEAFF
TRBV13,CASSLGLAGVRNEQFF
TRBV11-2,CASSLEVGLGHEQFF
TRBV9,CASSTGQGGEKLFF
TRBV18,CASSQGARDGYTF
TRBV28,CASSLLVGRNTEAFF
TRBV10-3,CAISAPDQPQHF